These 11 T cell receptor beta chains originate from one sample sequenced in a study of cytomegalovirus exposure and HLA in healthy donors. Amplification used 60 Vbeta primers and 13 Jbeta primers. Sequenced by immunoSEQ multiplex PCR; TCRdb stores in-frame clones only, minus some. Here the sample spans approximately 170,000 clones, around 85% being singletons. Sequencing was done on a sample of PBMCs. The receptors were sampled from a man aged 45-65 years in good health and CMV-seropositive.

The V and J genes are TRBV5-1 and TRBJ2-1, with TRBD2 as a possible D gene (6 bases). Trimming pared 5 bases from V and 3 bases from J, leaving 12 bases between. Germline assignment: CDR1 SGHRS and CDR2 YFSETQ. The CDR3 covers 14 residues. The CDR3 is CASRFGGYYNEQFF. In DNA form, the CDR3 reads TGCGCCAGCAGATTTGGGGGGTACTACAATGAGCAGTTCTTC.

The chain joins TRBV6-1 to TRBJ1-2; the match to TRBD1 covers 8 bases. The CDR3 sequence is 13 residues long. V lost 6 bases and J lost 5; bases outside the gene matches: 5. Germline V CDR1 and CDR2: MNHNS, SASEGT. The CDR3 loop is CASRTGEGYGYTF. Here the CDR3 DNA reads TGTGCCAGCAGGACAGGGGAGGGGTATGGCTACACCTTC.

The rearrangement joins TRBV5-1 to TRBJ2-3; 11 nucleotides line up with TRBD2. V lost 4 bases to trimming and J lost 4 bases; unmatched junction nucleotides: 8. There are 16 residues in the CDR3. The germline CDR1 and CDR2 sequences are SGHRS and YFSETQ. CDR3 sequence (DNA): TGCGCCAGCAGCACTACTAGCGGGGGAGGGCCAGATACGCAGTATTTT. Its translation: CASSTTSGGGPDTQYF.

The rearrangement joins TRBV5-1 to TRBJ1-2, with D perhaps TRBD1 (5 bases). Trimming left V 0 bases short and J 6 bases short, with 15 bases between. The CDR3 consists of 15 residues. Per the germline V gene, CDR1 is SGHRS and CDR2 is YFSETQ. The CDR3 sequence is CASSLAAAGVNGYTF. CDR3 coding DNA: TGCGCCAGCAGCTTGGCCGCCGCGGGGGTCAATGGCTACACCTTC.

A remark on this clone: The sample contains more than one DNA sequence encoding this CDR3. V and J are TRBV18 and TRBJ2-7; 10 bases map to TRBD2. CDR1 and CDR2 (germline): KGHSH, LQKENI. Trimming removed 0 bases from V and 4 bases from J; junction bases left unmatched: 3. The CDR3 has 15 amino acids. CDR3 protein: CASSPPTSGTYEQYF. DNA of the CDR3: TGTGCCAGCTCACCACCCACTAGCGGGACATACGAGCAGTACTTC.

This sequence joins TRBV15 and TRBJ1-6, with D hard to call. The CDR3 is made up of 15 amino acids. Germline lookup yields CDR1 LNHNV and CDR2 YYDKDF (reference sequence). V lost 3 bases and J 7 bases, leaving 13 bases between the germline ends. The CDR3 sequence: CATSSEQHTNSPLHF. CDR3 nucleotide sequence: TGTGCCACCAGCAGTGAACAGCACACCAATTCACCCCTCCACTTT.

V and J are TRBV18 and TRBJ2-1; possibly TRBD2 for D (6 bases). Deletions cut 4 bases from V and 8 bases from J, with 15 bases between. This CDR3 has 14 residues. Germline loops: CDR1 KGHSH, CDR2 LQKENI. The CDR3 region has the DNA TGTGCCAGCTCACGGACGCCGCGGGGAGATGAGCAGTTCTTC. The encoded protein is CASSRTPRGDEQFF.

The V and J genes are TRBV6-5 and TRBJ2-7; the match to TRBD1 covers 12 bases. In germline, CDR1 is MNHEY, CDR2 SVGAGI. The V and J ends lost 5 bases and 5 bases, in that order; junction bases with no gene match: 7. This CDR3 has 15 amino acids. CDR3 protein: CASSPSGQGAHEQYF. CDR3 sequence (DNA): TGTGCCAGCAGTCCGTCGGGACAGGGGGCCCACGAGCAGTACTTC.

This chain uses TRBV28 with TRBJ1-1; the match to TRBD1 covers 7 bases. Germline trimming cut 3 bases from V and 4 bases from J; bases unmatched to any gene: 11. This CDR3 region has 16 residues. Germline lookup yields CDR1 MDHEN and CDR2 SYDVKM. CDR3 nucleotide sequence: TGTGCCAGCAGTTTCCCACAGGGGCGGGTAGCCACTGAAGCTTTCTTT. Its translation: CASSFPQGRVATEAFF. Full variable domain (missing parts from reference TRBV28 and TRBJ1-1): DVKVTQSSRYLVKRTGEKVFLECVQDMDHENMFWYRQDPGLGLRLIYFSYDVKMKEKGDIPEGYSVSREKKERFSLILESASTNQTSMYLCASSFPQGRVATEAFFGQGTRLTVV.

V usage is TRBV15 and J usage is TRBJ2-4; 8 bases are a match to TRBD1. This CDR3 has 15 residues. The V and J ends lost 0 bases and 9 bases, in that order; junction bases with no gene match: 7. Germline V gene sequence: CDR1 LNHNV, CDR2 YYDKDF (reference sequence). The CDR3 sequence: CATSRDGQGATIQYF. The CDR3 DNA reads TGTGCCACCAGCAGAGATGGGCAGGGGGCGACCATTCAGTACTTC.

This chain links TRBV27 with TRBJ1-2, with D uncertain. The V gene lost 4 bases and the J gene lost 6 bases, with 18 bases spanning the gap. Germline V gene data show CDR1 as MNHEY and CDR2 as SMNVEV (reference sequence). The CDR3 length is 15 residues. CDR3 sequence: CASSSSRLHKDGYTF. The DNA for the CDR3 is TGTGCCAGCAGTTCTAGTAGGCTTCATAAAGATGGCTACACCTTC.